These 26 T cell receptor beta chains were all obtained from the same sample, sequenced in a study of blood T cells in healthy people across ages. Then a second PCR, running roughly 7 to 11 cycles, was carried out with a sample-barcoded 5' primer and a J-beta primer mix. MiXCR, run by TCRdb on the 5' RACE reads, gives a single entry per CDR3 protein. The sample carries hundreds of thousands of distinct CDR3 sequences, 56% recorded once. Material for sequencing was blood. All receptors come from a middle-aged man in good health.

The chain is built from TRBV6-5 and TRBJ2-5, with D unclear. With 6 bases removed from V and 7 bases from J, the gap between germline ends came to 18 bases. Germline assignment: CDR1 MNHEY and CDR2 SVGAGI. This CDR3 has 14 residues. The CDR3 DNA is TGTGCCAGCAGACCCGACTTAGATTGGGGGACCCAGTACTTC. As protein: CASRPDLDWGTQYF.

The V gene is TRBV15, the J gene TRBJ1-1; D is perhaps TRBD1 (5 bases). The V gene's germline CDR1 is LNHNV and CDR2 YYDKDF (reference sequence). The CDR3 is 15 amino acids. The V and J ends lost 0 bases and 1 base respectively, with 9 bases between them. CDR3 residues: CATSRDLGANTEAFF. As DNA, the CDR3 is TGTGCCACCAGCAGAGATCTTGGGGCGAACACTGAAGCTTTCTTT.

The V and J genes are TRBV28 and TRBJ1-5; TRBD1 matches at 8 bases. There are 15 residues in the CDR3. Germline V gives CDR1 MDHEN, CDR2 SYDVKM. The J segment lost 4 bases and the V segment lost 3 bases, leaving 5 bases of the junction unmatched. The CDR3 loop reads CASSFARGLNQPQHF. CDR3 DNA: TGTGCCAGCAGTTTTGCCAGGGGGCTTAATCAGCCCCAGCATTTT.

The chain uses TRBV15 and TRBJ2-7, with TRBD1 matching over 10 bases. With 3 bases clipped from V and 0 bases from J, the junction kept 8 bases outside the gene matches. Germline CDR1 and CDR2: LNHNV and YYDKDF (reference sequence). The CDR3 is 17 amino acids. The CDR3 coding sequence is TGTGCCACCAGCAGGTCTGGGGGACAGGGGAGCTCCTACGAGCAGTACTTC. It yields the protein CATSRSGGQGSSYEQYF.

The rearrangement links TRBV27 to TRBJ2-7, with no clear D. The J call may be faulty, since TRBJ2-5 better matches the DNA end. Germline-derived CDR1 and CDR2 are MNHEY and SMNVEV (reference sequence). This CDR3 is built from 15 residues. The CDR3 DNA reads as TGTGCCAGCAGTCCAGACGACTGGATTCGAGAGACCCAGTACTTC. Its translation is CASSPDDWIRETQYF.

This clonotype showed up just once. Germline is not matched at one junction end, which may reflect a read error. The genes are TRBV6-1 and TRBJ1-5, with a weak D call TRBD1 (5 bases). Germline CDR1 is MNHNS and CDR2 is SASEGT. This CDR3 contains 15 residues. The CDR3 coding sequence is TGTGCCAGCAGTGAAGCGCGCGACAGAAATCGGCCCCAGCATTTT. Amino acids: CASSEARDRNRPQHF.

V and J are TRBV7-2 and TRBJ2-7, with 10 bases aligning to TRBD2. Trimming at V came to 5 bases and at J to 0 bases, leaving 7 bases not matched to a gene. The CDR3 runs to 16 residues. Germline CDR1 reads SGHTA; CDR2 reads FQGNSA. CDR3: CASSLGLAASSYEQYF. CDR3 DNA sequence: TGTGCCAGCAGCCTCGGACTAGCGGCCAGCTCCTACGAGCAGTACTTC.

This rearrangement joins TRBV25-1 to TRBJ1-2, with D perhaps matching TRBD1 (5 bases). The ends were cut back, 3 bases at V and 6 bases at J, with 20 bases in the middle. Germline V CDR1 and CDR2: MGHDK, SYGVNS. The CDR3 consists of 16 residues. The CDR3 protein is CASSELGGVRGDGYTF. CDR3 nucleotides: TGTGCCAGCAGTGAGCTGGGAGGGGTCCGGGGTGATGGCTACACCTTC.

This sequence joins TRBV27 and TRBJ2-5, with no clear D. Germline CDR1 reads MNHEY; CDR2 reads SMNVEV (reference sequence). The CDR3 covers 15 residues. Trimming left V 3 bases short and J 3 bases short, with 14 bases between. The CDR3 bases are TGTGCCAGCAGTTTGTGGTTGCCCGAAAAAGAGACCCAGTACTTC. Amino acids: CASSLWLPEKETQYF.

The chain recombines TRBV12-3 or TRBV12-4 with TRBJ2-2; D might be TRBD1 (6 bases). This CDR3 comprises 14 residues. Trimming cost V 7 bases and J 1 base, with 10 bases left between them. The CDR3 bases are TGTGCCAGCATGCAGGGGCGGAACACCGGGGAGCTGTTTTTT. This sequence encodes CASMQGRNTGELFF.

The chain couples TRBV6-1 to TRBJ1-2, with a weak D call TRBD1 (6 bases). The germline gives CDR1 MNHNS, CDR2 SASEGT. The CDR3 loop spans 15 amino acids. V was pared by 6 bases and J by 6 bases, with 20 bases between. CDR3 DNA: TGTGCCAGCAGCGATTCCTGGGGGGGCAGGGATGGCTACACCTTC. It is translated as CASSDSWGGRDGYTF.

V is TRBV9 and J is TRBJ2-1, with 8 bases lining up with TRBD2. V lost 3 bases to trimming and J lost 6 bases; unmatched junction nucleotides: 8. This CDR3 is 15 amino acids long. The V gene's germline CDR1 is SGDLS and CDR2 YYNGEE. CDR3 coding DNA: TGTGCCAGCAGCGGGGGTGGGACTAGTATCAATGAGCAGTTCTTC. Amino acids: CASSGGGTSINEQFF. Based on the CDR3 plus reference TRBV9 and TRBJ2-1, the full variable domain is DSGVTQTPKHLITATGQRVTLRCSPRSGDLSVYWYQQSLDQGLQFLIQYYNGEERAKGNILERFSAQQFPDLHSELNLSSLELGDSALYFCASSGGGTSINEQFFGPGTRLTVL.

The V and J genes are TRBV6-2 or TRBV6-3 and TRBJ1-1, with D possibly being TRBD1 (6 bases). Germline V gene data show CDR1 as MNHEY and CDR2 as SVGEGT. The CDR3 has 16 residues. Trimming cost V 0 bases and J 7 bases, with 18 bases left between them. The DNA for the CDR3 is TGTGCCAGCAGTTACTCGACTCCCAGGGGAGTTGGTGAAGCTTTCTTT. It yields the protein CASSYSTPRGVGEAFF.

J is TRBJ2-3 and V is TRBV9; 10 bases fit TRBD2. V was pared by 0 bases and J by 0 bases, with 7 bases of the junction left unmatched. The germline V gene has CDR1 SGDLS and CDR2 YYNGEE. This CDR3 contains 18 residues. This CDR3 reads CASSVVAGGRGSTDTQYF. Here the CDR3 DNA reads TGTGCCAGCAGCGTAGTAGCGGGGGGCCGCGGGAGCACAGATACGCAGTATTTT.

The V and J genes are TRBV20-1 and TRBJ2-1; maybe TRBD2 (6 bases). V was pared by 0 bases and J by 5 bases, with 11 bases between. In germline, CDR1 is DFQATT, CDR2 SNEGSKA (reference sequence). The CDR3 is 14 amino acids. This CDR3 reads CSARDRGRHNEQFF. The DNA for the CDR3 is TGCAGTGCTAGAGATCGGGGGAGACACAATGAGCAGTTCTTC.

J is TRBJ1-2 and V is TRBV10-3, with D possibly TRBD1 on 6 matching bases. V lost 4 bases and J 4 bases, leaving 28 bases between the germline ends. Per the germline V gene, CDR1 is ENHRY and CDR2 is SYGVKD. CDR3 length equals 19 residues. The CDR3 nucleotides read TGTGCCATCAGTGTGTTAGCCCCATTAACCGGACAGATTACCTATGGCTACACCTTC. Its protein product is CAISVLAPLTGQITYGYTF.

CDR3 bases: TGTGCCAGCAGGAGGACAGCGGGAGGTACCTACAATGAGCAGTTCTTC. It translates to CASRRTAGGTYNEQFF. This chain joins TRBV14 and TRBJ2-1, with TRBD2 matching over 9 bases. Germline V gene data show CDR1 as SGHDN and CDR2 as FVKESK. CDR3 length equals 16 residues. Losses at the gene ends were 6 bases for V and 2 bases for J; bases not matched to a gene: 8.

This chain connects TRBV12-5 to TRBJ1-1, with TRBD1 matching 7 bases. J gave up 5 bases and V 3 bases, and 3 bases lay outside the gene matches. Germline V gives CDR1 LGHNT, CDR2 FRNRAP. This CDR3 comprises 13 residues. CDR3 in amino acids: CASGFRQGTEAFF. CDR3 DNA sequence: TGTGCTAGTGGTTTCAGACAGGGAACTGAAGCTTTCTTT.

The V call is TRBV24-1, the J call TRBJ2-5; D gene uncertain. V gave up 3 bases and J gave up 5 bases, with 12 bases separating them. Germline V lookup: CDR1 KGHDR, CDR2 SFDVKD. The length of the CDR3 is 14 residues. CDR3 DNA sequence: TGTGCCACCAGTGATGCCCGGACCGGGGAGACCCAGTACTTC. Translating it yields CATSDARTGETQYF.

The rearrangement links TRBV7-9 to TRBJ2-2; perhaps TRBD1 as D (5 bases). Germline V gene sequence: CDR1 SEHNR, CDR2 FQNEAQ (reference sequence). This CDR3 has 16 residues. V lost 0 bases, J lost 3 bases, and 11 bases lay in between. CDR3 sequence: CASSLANQGDTGELFF. In DNA, the CDR3 is TGTGCCAGCAGCTTAGCGAACCAGGGTGACACCGGGGAGCTGTTTTTT.

This clonotype turned up a few times. The rearrangement uses TRBV20-1 and TRBJ2-3; weak D call: TRBD2 (6 bases). The germline V and J ends were trimmed by 1 base and 0 bases, with 8 bases remaining between them. This CDR3 is built from 14 residues. CDR1 and CDR2 from the germline V gene are DFQATT and SNEGSKA (reference sequence). CDR3 region: CSARVRGSTDTQYF. The CDR3 DNA is TGCAGTGCTAGAGTGCGGGGTAGCACAGATACGCAGTATTTT.

The chain has TRBV7-8 and TRBJ2-7, with D unclear. Germline V CDR1 and CDR2: SGHVS, FQNEAQ. The CDR3 runs 13 residues. The germline V and J ends were trimmed by 4 bases and 6 bases, with 13 bases remaining between them. The CDR3 sequence: CASSSSPIGEQYF. DNA of the CDR3: TGTGCCAGCAGCTCGTCCCCTATTGGCGAGCAGTACTTC.

A note on this clonotype: A junction end diverges from the germline sequence, so it may reflect a read error. J is TRBJ1-2 and V is TRBV15; D gene unclear. The CDR3 has 13 amino acids. Germline V lookup: CDR1 LNHNV, CDR2 YYDKDF (reference sequence). The CDR3 bases are TGTGTCACCAGCAGAGATCGCGGATCTGGCTACACCTTC. It encodes CVTSRDRGSGYTF.

The J gene is TRBJ1-6, the V gene TRBV4-2; D gene unclear. Germline V gives CDR1 LGHNA, CDR2 YNFKEQ. The length of the CDR3 is 21 residues. Trimming stripped 0 bases from V and 7 bases from J, with 28 bases between. DNA of the CDR3: TGTGCCAGCAGCCAAGATCAATCGTCCGCTCTACTGCATCAGGCCAATTCACCCCTCCACTTT. Translation: CASSQDQSSALLHQANSPLHF.

This chain uses TRBV7-2 with TRBJ1-5; TRBD1 matches at 7 bases. Germline V gives CDR1 SGHTA, CDR2 FQGNSA. Trimming took 2 bases from V and 4 from J; bases not matched to a gene: 8. The CDR3 is 16 amino acids. CDR3 in amino acids: CASSLLDREPNQPQHF. In nucleotides, the CDR3 is TGTGCCAGCAGCTTATTAGACAGGGAACCTAATCAGCCCCAGCATTTT.

This clonotype was detected ten times or more. The gene calls are TRBV20-1 and TRBJ2-7; 11 positions agree with TRBD1. CDR1 is DFQATT and CDR2 is SNEGSKA in the germline V gene (reference sequence). CDR3 size: 15 residues. Losses at the gene ends were 5 bases for V and 6 bases for J; bases not matched to a gene: 12. The CDR3 region is CSASRSPGTGGEQYF. CDR3 bases: TGCAGTGCTTCTCGTTCCCCCGGGACAGGGGGCGAGCAGTACTTC.